Each of the 5 T cell receptor beta chains below was sequenced from the same sample in a study of beta chain features in type 1 diabetes. Notes on the study in general: TCRB CDR3s from Type 1 diabetes patients were moderately but significantly shorter in all four CD4+ subsets.

For these TCRs, the target antigens are not known. The investigators reverse transcribed all of the isolated RNA, so they sequenced expressed TCRB transcripts. The assay was immunoSEQ multiplex PCR, and TCRdb's table has in-frame clones only and misses some. The table records fewer than 300,000 clones, roughly 20% of them present only once. The sequenced sample was naive CD4+ T cells from blood. These receptors were taken from a woman aged 40-49 years with type 1 diabetes.

The chain carries TRBV4-1 and TRBJ1-5; the match to TRBD1 covers 9 bases. V gave up 4 bases and J gave up 1 base; unmatched junction bases: 8. The V gene's germline CDR1 is MGHRA and CDR2 YSYEKL. The CDR3 loop spans 17 amino acids. Here the CDR3 reads CASSPGQGRGSNQPQHF. The CDR3 region has the DNA TGCGCCAGCAGCCCGGGACAGGGAAGAGGAAGCAATCAGCCCCAGCATTTT.

This clone was counted between two and nine times. This chain joins TRBV18 and TRBJ1-2; TRBD1 is a possible D gene (6 bases). CDR3 length equals 14 residues. From germline, CDR1 is KGHSH and CDR2 LQKENI. V was pared by 3 bases and J by 4 bases, with 12 bases between. For the CDR3, the DNA is TGTGCCAGCTCACCGTACAGGGACGGCTATGGCTACACCTTC. Translation gives CASSPYRDGYGYTF.

The chain is built from TRBV27 and TRBJ2-2; D may be TRBD2 (5 bases). Germline CDR1 and CDR2: MNHEY and SMNVEV (reference sequence). V was clipped by 6 bases and J by 5 bases, with 13 bases between them. The CDR3 extends over 14 amino acids. The CDR3 region has the DNA TGTGCCAGCAGGGGTATAGGGAGAACCGGGGAGCTGTTTTTT. Its protein product is CASRGIGRTGELFF.

J is TRBJ1-2 and V is TRBV7-2; maybe TRBD1 (5 bases). Germline V gives CDR1 SGHTA, CDR2 FQGNSA. The V end was cut by 5 bases, the J end by 4 bases, with 11 bases between. The CDR3 totals 13 residues. The CDR3 is CASSGRQPYGYTF. The CDR3 DNA reads TGTGCCAGCAGCGGCCGACAGCCCTATGGCTACACCTTC.

This clone occurred a few times. The chain has TRBV15 and TRBJ1-1, with TRBD1 matching 8 bases. Looked up from germline, CDR1 is LNHNV and CDR2 is YYDKDF (reference sequence). There are 15 residues in the CDR3. V shed 0 bases, J shed 11 bases, and the junction held 11 bases outside the gene matches. CDR3: CATSRDPLDRAYAFF. The CDR3 nucleotides read TGTGCCACCAGCAGAGACCCCCTGGACAGGGCTTACGCTTTCTTT.